Shown below are 27 T cell receptor beta chains from a single sample sequenced in a study of cytomegalovirus exposure and HLA in healthy donors (dated by TCRdb to about 2017). Library generation was performed with the immunoSEQ multiplex PCR assay. For the multiplex PCR, a mixture combining 60 forward primers for TCR Vbeta segments and 13 reverse primers for TCR Jbeta segments was used. TCRdb limited this immuneACCESS table to in-frame rearrangements with V and J called. A share of clones is missing; checked studies link under half to unresolved V genes, and the rest is unexplained. The sample table shows about 170,000 clones, and 60% to 80% are seen once. The ten largest make up over 2.5% of the sample. Sequencing used PBMCs. Every receptor here comes from a man aged 35 to 55 in good health and CMV-seronegative.

This chain links TRBV11-3 with TRBJ2-3; tentatively, D is TRBD2 (6 bases). The length of the CDR3 is 14 residues. Germline V CDR1 and CDR2: SGHNT, YENEEA. V was cut by 1 base and J by 4 bases, with 9 bases left in between. This CDR3 is CASSLAPSADTQYF. Here the CDR3 DNA reads TGTGCCAGCAGCTTAGCCCCTAGCGCAGATACGCAGTATTTT. The full variable domain, rest sourced from reference TRBV11-3 and TRBJ2-3, is EAGVVQSPRYKIIEKKQPVAFWCNPISGHNTLYWYLQNLGQGPELLIRYENEEAVDDSQLPKDRFSAERLKGVDSTLKIQPAELGDSAVYLCASSLAPSADTQYFGPGTRLTVL.

The J gene is TRBJ2-7, the V gene TRBV18; weak D call: TRBD1 (6 bases). Germline CDR1 and CDR2: KGHSH and LQKENI. Trimming removed 3 bases at V and 2 bases at J, with 20 bases between. CDR3 length equals 17 residues. CDR3 coding DNA: TGTGCCAGCTCACCCTGGGGGCTGGGACGGGAAGCCTACGAGCAGTACTTC. Its translation is CASSPWGLGREAYEQYF.

This chain connects TRBV5-1 to TRBJ2-2; D may be TRBD2 (6 bases). Germline V gene data show CDR1 as SGHRS and CDR2 as YFSETQ. CDR3 length: 14 residues. V lost 5 bases to trimming and J lost 2 bases, with 10 bases between them. The CDR3 coding sequence is TGCGCCAGCAGTGGGACTCCTAACACCGGGGAGCTGTTTTTT. The encoded protein is CASSGTPNTGELFF.

The J gene is TRBJ2-7, the V gene TRBV5-4; the match to TRBD2 covers 11 bases. There are 15 residues in the CDR3. Unmatched junction bases numbered 7, after V lost 4 bases and J lost 4 bases. Germline CDR1 is SGHNT and CDR2 is YYREEE (reference sequence). The CDR3 nucleotides are TGTGCCAGCAGCACCTCTAGCGGGAGGATGTACGAGCAGTACTTC. It specifies CASSTSSGRMYEQYF.

In this sample, this clone turned up a few times. The J gene is TRBJ1-2, the V gene TRBV4-3; 8 nucleotides match TRBD1. This CDR3 has 14 residues. CDR1 and CDR2 (germline): LGHNA, YSLEER. The V segment lost 3 bases and the J segment 5 bases; nucleotides outside the gene matches: 5. The CDR3 DNA reads as TGCGCCAGCAGCCACCTGGACAGGGCTTATGGCTACACCTTC. Amino acids: CASSHLDRAYGYTF.

The genes are TRBV4-3 and TRBJ2-1; 9 bases are shared with TRBD2. The CDR3 is made up of 15 amino acids. After removal of 3 bases from V and 1 base from J, the junction contained 1 base not matched to a gene. Germline lookup yields CDR1 LGHNA and CDR2 YSLEER. CDR3 loop: CASSQLAGSYNEQFF. The CDR3 bases are TGCGCCAGCAGCCAGCTAGCGGGATCCTACAATGAGCAGTTCTTC.

This chain links TRBV2 with TRBJ2-3; TRBD1 aligns across 7 bases. The CDR3 contains 16 residues. Germline V gene data show CDR1 as SNHLY and CDR2 as FYNNEI. The V and J ends lost 2 bases and 0 bases, in that order; junction bases with no gene match: 5. In DNA, the CDR3 is TGTGCCAGCAGTGAATTAGGGACAGCGAGCACAGATACGCAGTATTTT. Protein: CASSELGTASTDTQYF. Based on the CDR3 plus reference TRBV2 and TRBJ2-3, the full variable domain is EPEVTQTPSHQVTQMGQEVILRCVPISNHLYFYWYRQILGQKVEFLVSFYNNEISEKSEIFDDQFSVERPDGSNFTLKIRSTKLEDSAMYFCASSELGTASTDTQYFGPGTRLTVL.

V is TRBV7-2 and J is TRBJ2-3; D remains unclear. Germline-derived CDR1 and CDR2 are SGHTA and FQGNSA. CDR3 length: 14 residues. The V and J ends lost 1 base and 9 bases respectively, with 14 bases between them. Here the CDR3 DNA reads TGTGCCAGCAGCTTAGTCGTCGGGTCCGGGACGCAGTATTTT. Translated, it gives CASSLVVGSGTQYF.

This clone occurred a few times. The chain's CDR3 is CAWSVSGEGDTQYF. The CDR3 region has the DNA TGTGCCTGGAGTGTTAGCGGGGAAGGAGATACGCAGTATTTT. The chain has TRBV30 and TRBJ2-3, with TRBD2 identical over 8 bases. The CDR3 covers 14 residues. Trimming at V came to 0 bases and at J to 5 bases, leaving 4 bases not matched to a gene. Germline V gene lookup returns CDR1 GTSNPN and CDR2 SVGIG (reference sequence).

The J gene is TRBJ1-3, the V gene TRBV7-8; D is unresolved. With 6 bases removed from V and 2 bases from J, the gap between germline ends came to 17 bases. Germline V gene sequence: CDR1 SGHVS, CDR2 FQNEAQ. CDR3 length equals 16 residues. The CDR3 DNA reads as TGTGCCAGCAGTTTTAGGGCCCGGGGAACTGGAAACACCATATATTTT. It encodes CASSFRARGTGNTIYF. Using reference TRBV7-8 and TRBJ1-3 for the parts outside the CDR3, the full variable domain is GAGVSQSPRYKVAKRGQDVALRCDPISGHVSLFWYQQALGQGPEFLTYFQNEAQLDKSGLPSDRFFAERPEGSVSTLKIQRTQQEDSAVYLCASSFRARGTGNTIYFGEGSWLTVV.

CDR3 region: CSVDLWRLAGYNEQFF. CDR3 sequence (DNA): TGCAGCGTTGATTTGTGGAGACTAGCGGGTTACAATGAGCAGTTCTTC. V usage is TRBV29-1 and J usage is TRBJ2-1, with TRBD2 matching 10 bases. After removal of 3 bases from V and 4 bases from J, the junction contained 9 bases not matched to a gene. The CDR3 runs to 16 residues. Germline V gives CDR1 SQVTM, CDR2 ANQGSEA.

This CDR3 reads CASSAASGRDFSAPNIQYF. In DNA, the CDR3 is TGTGCCAGCAGCGCGGCTTCGGGTAGGGACTTCTCGGCCCCCAACATTCAGTACTTC. The chain couples TRBV9 to TRBJ2-4; TRBD2 might be the D (6 bases). The ends were cut back, 3 bases at V and 7 bases at J, with 29 bases in the middle. CDR3 length: 19 amino acids. CDR1 and CDR2 (germline): SGDLS, YYNGEE.

The chain is built from TRBV7-2 and TRBJ2-5; tentative D call: TRBD2 (5 bases). V lost 1 base, J lost 5 bases, and 8 bases lay in between. This CDR3 has 13 amino acids. CDR1 is SGHTA, CDR2 FQGNSA, per germline. The CDR3 loop reads CASSLGRGETQYF. The DNA of the CDR3 is TGTGCCAGCAGCTTAGGGCGAGGGGAGACCCAGTACTTC.

The V call is TRBV7-2, the J call TRBJ2-1; TRBD2 aligns across 8 bases. J was trimmed by 7 bases and V by 3 bases; bases with no gene match: 8. Germline CDR1 SGHTA, CDR2 FQGNSA. The CDR3 loop spans 15 amino acids. This CDR3 is CASSFRTSRANEQFF. The CDR3 nucleotides read TGTGCCAGCAGCTTCCGGACTAGCCGCGCTAATGAGCAGTTCTTC.

Comments on this clone: The junction differs from germline at one of its ends, possibly a read error. This chain links TRBV5-1 with TRBJ2-2; 7 bases map to TRBD1. This CDR3 region has 15 residues. Germline-derived CDR1 and CDR2 are SGHRS and YFSETQ. CDR3: CTSRIGGPNTGELFF. CDR3 coding DNA: TGCACCAGCAGAATAGGGGGCCCGAACACCGGGGAGCTGTTTTTT.

The chain is built from TRBV2 and TRBJ1-3, with D possibly TRBD1 on 5 matching bases. Germline V gives CDR1 SNHLY, CDR2 FYNNEI. The length of the CDR3 is 14 residues. Trimming took 1 base from V and 2 from J, leaving 6 bases between them. The CDR3 coding sequence is TGTGCCAGCAGTGAAGTAGGGGCTGGAAACACCATATATTTT. Its translation: CASSEVGAGNTIYF.

The V call is TRBV7-9, the J call TRBJ1-3; D is unclear. The CDR3 is made up of 18 amino acids. V lost 6 bases, J lost 0 bases, and 21 bases lay in between. Per germline, CDR1 SEHNR and CDR2 FQNEAQ (reference sequence). DNA for the CDR3: TGTGCCAGCAGTTACTTAGGGTTTGGGGAGAGCTCTGGAAACACCATATATTTT. This encodes CASSYLGFGESSGNTIYF.

Worth noting for this clone: Other DNA sequences within the sample encode an identical CDR3. This chain joins TRBV7-9 and TRBJ1-5, with no clear D. The CDR3 has 12 residues. Germline CDR1 is SEHNR and CDR2 is FQNEAQ (reference sequence). The ends were cut back, 6 bases at V and 0 bases at J, with 3 bases in the middle. The CDR3 coding sequence is TGTGCCAGCAGTCTTAGCAATCAGCCCCAGCATTTT. Translating gives CASSLSNQPQHF. The full variable domain, rest sourced from reference TRBV7-9 and TRBJ1-5, is DTGVSQNPRHKITKRGQNVTFRCDPISEHNRLYWYRQTLGQGPEFLTYFQNEAQLEKSRLLSDRFSAERPKGSFSTLEIQRTEQGDSAMYLCASSLSNQPQHFGDGTRLSIL.

The V call is TRBV4-2, the J call TRBJ2-5; the D gene is possibly TRBD2 (5 bases). CDR1 is LGHNA, CDR2 YNFKEQ, per germline. This CDR3 comprises 15 residues. V was trimmed by 0 bases and J by 7 bases, leaving 15 bases between them. The CDR3 protein is CASSQDLASSATQYF. DNA of the CDR3: TGTGCCAGCAGCCAAGATCTGGCTAGTAGCGCGACCCAGTACTTC.

The V call is TRBV11-2, the J call TRBJ1-4; D remains ambiguous. The germline V and J ends were trimmed by 0 bases and 6 bases, with 11 bases remaining between them. The length of the CDR3 is 15 residues. Germline lookup yields CDR1 SGHAT and CDR2 FQNNGV. CDR3 loop: CASSLDPSPDEKLFF. The CDR3 DNA reads TGTGCCAGCAGCTTAGATCCTTCCCCAGATGAAAAACTGTTTTTT.

The rearrangement links TRBV6-5 to TRBJ2-5; 9 positions match TRBD1. The end of the DNA is better explained by TRBJ2-7, so the J call may be wrong. The CDR3 contains 13 residues. Germline V lookup: CDR1 MNHEY, CDR2 SVGAGI. CDR3 in amino acids: CASSYGTGTEQYF. CDR3 bases: TGTGCCAGCAGTTATGGGACAGGGACCGAGCAGTACTTC.

The rearrangement links TRBV2 to TRBJ1-6, with 7 positions matching TRBD1. J lost 7 bases, V lost 5 bases, and 8 bases had no gene match. This CDR3 spans 15 amino acids. From germline, CDR1 is SNHLY and CDR2 FYNNEI. The DNA of the CDR3 is TGTGCCAGCAGTCCTCAGGGGACAGCCAATTCACCCCTCCACTTT. This encodes CASSPQGTANSPLHF.

This chain joins TRBV7-2 and TRBJ2-5, with D possibly TRBD1 on 5 matching bases. The DNA matches TRBJ2-7 better at its end, which makes the J call doubtful. This CDR3 has 15 residues. The V gene's germline CDR1 is SGHTA and CDR2 FQGNSA. The CDR3 sequence: CASSSDAGPPYEQYF. The CDR3 bases are TGTGCCAGCAGCTCCGACGCAGGGCCACCCTACGAGCAGTACTTC.

This clone has a handful of counts. The chain is built from TRBV4-1 and TRBJ1-5, with 9 bases that match TRBD1. V was pared by 4 bases and J by 5 bases, with 3 bases of the junction left unmatched. CDR1 is MGHRA and CDR2 is YSYEKL in the germline V gene. The CDR3 sequence is 14 residues long. In DNA, the CDR3 is TGCGCCAGCAGCCTAAGACAGGGGGATCAGCCCCAGCATTTT. Translating gives CASSLRQGDQPQHF.

This chain uses TRBV7-3 with TRBJ2-2; D perhaps matches TRBD2 (5 bases). V was shortened by 3 bases and J by 3 bases, with 14 bases between the two germline ends. Germline V lookup: CDR1 SGHTA, CDR2 FQGTGA. This CDR3 spans 16 amino acids. CDR3 coding DNA: TGTGCCAGCAGCTTCAGCGAGAGGGCCGACACCGGGGAGCTGTTTTTT. It encodes CASSFSERADTGELFF.

In this sample, this clone turned up a few times. Additional DNA sequences in this sample encode the identical CDR3. The chain is built from TRBV29-1 and TRBJ1-1; maybe TRBD1 (6 bases). V lost 6 bases and J 3 bases, leaving 14 bases between the germline ends. There are 13 residues in the CDR3. Germline CDR1 SQVTM, CDR2 ANQGSEA. The CDR3 reads CSVSTGMDTEAFF. DNA for the CDR3: TGCAGCGTCTCGACAGGTATGGACACTGAAGCTTTCTTT.

The chain joins TRBV5-1 to TRBJ1-3; D not resolved. CDR3 length: 14 residues. V was shortened by 1 base and J by 8 bases, with 13 bases between the two germline ends. Germline CDR1 is SGHRS and CDR2 is YFSETQ. The CDR3 spells CASSLREPHDTIYF. The DNA of the CDR3 is TGCGCCAGCAGCTTGCGGGAGCCCCACGACACCATATATTTT.